Following are 5 T cell receptor beta chains from one sample sequenced in a study of T cell responses to AZD1222 COVID-19 vaccine. Assay: immunoSEQ multiplex PCR; the TCRdb copy retains only in-frame clones and omits some. The sample has 140,000 to 150,000 clones, 86% seen once. The starting material was peripheral blood, obtained 28 days after the second AZD1222 dose. These receptors were collected from an adult who received the AZD1222 COVID-19 vaccine.

The chain combines TRBV5-1 with TRBJ1-2; D might be TRBD1 (5 bases). V lost 0 bases, J lost 7 bases, and 13 bases lay in between. Germline V gene lookup returns CDR1 SGHRS and CDR2 YFSETQ. CDR3 length: 14 amino acids. The CDR3 region is CASSLADSSIGYTF. In DNA form, the CDR3 reads TGCGCCAGCAGCTTGGCCGACAGTTCCATTGGCTACACCTTC.

The chain uses TRBV5-4 and TRBJ2-3, with unresolved D. V was trimmed by 0 bases and J by 0 bases, leaving 8 bases between them. The CDR3 extends over 15 amino acids. The germline CDR1 and CDR2 sequences are SGHNT and YYREEE (reference sequence). The CDR3 region is CASSLGSFSTDTQYF. As DNA, the CDR3 is TGTGCCAGCAGCTTGGGGTCTTTTAGCACAGATACGCAGTATTTT.

The chain recombines TRBV23-1 with TRBJ1-6; D might be TRBD1 (6 bases). Being an ORF, TRBV23-1 has a function that is uncertain. V was cut by 6 bases and J by 9 bases, with 6 bases left in between. There are 11 residues in the CDR3. The CDR3 nucleotides read TGCGCCAGCAGCAGGGGTTCACCCCTCCACTTT. Its protein product is CASSRGSPLHF.

J is TRBJ1-3 and V is TRBV6-1; D possibly corresponds to TRBD1 (6 bases). The CDR3 extends over 15 amino acids. V lost 1 base, J lost 4 bases, and 11 bases lay in between. Germline V gene data show CDR1 as MNHNS and CDR2 as SASEGT. The chain's CDR3 is CASSEVTGRGNTIYF. CDR3 DNA: TGTGCCAGCAGTGAAGTAACAGGGCGGGGAAACACCATATATTTT.

J is TRBJ2-5 and V is TRBV10-1; 10 bases map to TRBD2. The ends lost 2 bases at V and 4 bases at J; junction bases unmatched: 4. Germline V gene sequence: CDR1 WNHNN, CDR2 SYGVQD (reference sequence). CDR3 length: 15 amino acids. CDR3 sequence reads: CASSELLAGAETQYF. The CDR3, as DNA: TGCGCCAGCAGTGAGCTTCTAGCGGGAGCAGAGACCCAGTACTTC.